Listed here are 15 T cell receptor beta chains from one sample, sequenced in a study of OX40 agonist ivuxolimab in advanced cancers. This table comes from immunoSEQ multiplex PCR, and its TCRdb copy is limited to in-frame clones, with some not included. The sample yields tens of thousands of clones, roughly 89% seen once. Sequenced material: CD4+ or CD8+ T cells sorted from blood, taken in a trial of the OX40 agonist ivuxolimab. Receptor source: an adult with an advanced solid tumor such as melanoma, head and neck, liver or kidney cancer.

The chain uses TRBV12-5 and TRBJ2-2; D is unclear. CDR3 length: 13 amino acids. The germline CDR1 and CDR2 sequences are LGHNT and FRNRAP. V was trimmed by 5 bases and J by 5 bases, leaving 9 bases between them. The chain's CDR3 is CASGTRLTGELFF. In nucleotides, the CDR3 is TGTGCTAGTGGTACTCGACTGACCGGGGAGCTGTTTTTT.

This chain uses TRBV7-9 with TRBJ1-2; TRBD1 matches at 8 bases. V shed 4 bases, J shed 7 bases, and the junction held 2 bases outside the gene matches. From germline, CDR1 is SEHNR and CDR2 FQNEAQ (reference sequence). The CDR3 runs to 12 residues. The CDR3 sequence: CASSSDRGGYTF. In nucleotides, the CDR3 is TGTGCCAGCAGCTCCGACAGGGGTGGCTACACCTTC.

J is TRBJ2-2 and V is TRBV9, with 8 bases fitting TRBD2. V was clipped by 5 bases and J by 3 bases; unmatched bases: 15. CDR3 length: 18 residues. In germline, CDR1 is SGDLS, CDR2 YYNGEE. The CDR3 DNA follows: TGTGCCAGCAGACCTTCATTAAGCGGGAGAGAGGACACCGGGGAGCTGTTTTTT. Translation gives CASRPSLSGREDTGELFF.

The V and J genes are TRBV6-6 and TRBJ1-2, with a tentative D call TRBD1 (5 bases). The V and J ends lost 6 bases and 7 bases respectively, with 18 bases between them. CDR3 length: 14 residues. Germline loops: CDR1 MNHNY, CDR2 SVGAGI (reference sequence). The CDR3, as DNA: TGTGCCAGCAGGCCTACGGGGGGGGAAGTTGGCTACACCTTC. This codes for CASRPTGGEVGYTF.

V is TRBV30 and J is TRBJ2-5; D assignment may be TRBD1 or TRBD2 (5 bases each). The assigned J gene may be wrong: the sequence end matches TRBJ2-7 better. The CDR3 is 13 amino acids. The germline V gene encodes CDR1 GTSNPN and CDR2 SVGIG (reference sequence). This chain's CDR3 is CAWSRDRNYEQYF. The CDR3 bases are TGTGCCTGGAGCAGGGACCGCAACTACGAGCAGTACTTC.

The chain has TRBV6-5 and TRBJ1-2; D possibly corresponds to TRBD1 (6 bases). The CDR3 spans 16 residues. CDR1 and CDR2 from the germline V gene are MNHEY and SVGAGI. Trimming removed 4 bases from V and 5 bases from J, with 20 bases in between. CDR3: CASSWTADRNLYGYTF. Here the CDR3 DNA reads TGTGCCAGCAGTTGGACCGCCGACAGGAACTTGTATGGCTACACCTTC.

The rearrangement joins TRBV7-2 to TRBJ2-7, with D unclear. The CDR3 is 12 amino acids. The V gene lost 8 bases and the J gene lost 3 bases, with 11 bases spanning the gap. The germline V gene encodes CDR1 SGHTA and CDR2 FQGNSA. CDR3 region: CASSQIHYEQYF. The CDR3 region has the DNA TGTGCCAGCTCACAGATTCACTACGAGCAGTACTTC.

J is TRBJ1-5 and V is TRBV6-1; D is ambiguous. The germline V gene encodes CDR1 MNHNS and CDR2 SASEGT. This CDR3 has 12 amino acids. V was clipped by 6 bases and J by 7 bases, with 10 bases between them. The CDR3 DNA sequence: TGTGCCAGCAGCCGGACCGGACAGCCCCAGCATTTT. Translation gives CASSRTGQPQHF.

DNA for the CDR3: TGTGCCAGCAGTTATATAGCGGGAATCTACGAGCAGTACTTC. It yields the protein CASSYIAGIYEQYF. The chain uses TRBV7-2 and TRBJ2-7, with 8 bases lining up with TRBD2. Losses at the gene ends were 6 bases for V and 3 bases for J; bases not matched to a gene: 7. Germline-derived CDR1 and CDR2 are SGHTA and FQGNSA. The CDR3 spans 14 residues. The full variable domain, its missing parts supplied by reference TRBV7-2 and TRBJ2-7, is GAGVSQSPSNKVTEKGKDVELRCDPISGHTALYWYRQSLGQGLEFLIYFQGNSAPDKSGLPSDRFSAERTGGSVSTLTIQRTQQEDSAVYLCASSYIAGIYEQYFGPGTRLTVT.

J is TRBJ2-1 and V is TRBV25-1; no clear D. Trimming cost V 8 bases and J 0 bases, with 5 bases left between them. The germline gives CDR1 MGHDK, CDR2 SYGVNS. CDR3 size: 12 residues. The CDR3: CASRYSYNEQFF. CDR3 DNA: TGTGCCAGCCGATACTCCTACAATGAGCAGTTCTTC.

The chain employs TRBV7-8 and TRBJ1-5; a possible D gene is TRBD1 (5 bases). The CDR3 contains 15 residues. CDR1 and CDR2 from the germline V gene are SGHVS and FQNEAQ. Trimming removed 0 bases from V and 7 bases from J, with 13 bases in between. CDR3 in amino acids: CASSLAPWGEQPQHF. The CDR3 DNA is TGTGCCAGCAGCTTAGCCCCATGGGGGGAACAGCCCCAGCATTTT.

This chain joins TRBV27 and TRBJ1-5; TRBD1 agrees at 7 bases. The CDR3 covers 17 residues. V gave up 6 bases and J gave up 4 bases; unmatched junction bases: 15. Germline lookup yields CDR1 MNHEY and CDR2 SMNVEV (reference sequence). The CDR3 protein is CASSPRDSQFRNQPQHF. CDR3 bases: TGTGCCAGCAGCCCGAGGGACAGCCAATTCAGAAATCAGCCCCAGCATTTT.

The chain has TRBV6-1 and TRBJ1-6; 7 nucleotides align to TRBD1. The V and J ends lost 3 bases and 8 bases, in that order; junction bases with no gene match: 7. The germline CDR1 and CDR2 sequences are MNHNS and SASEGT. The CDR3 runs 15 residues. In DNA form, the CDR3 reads TGTGCCAGCAGTGATGAGGGGGCGCGATATTCACCCCTCCACTTT. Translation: CASSDEGARYSPLHF.

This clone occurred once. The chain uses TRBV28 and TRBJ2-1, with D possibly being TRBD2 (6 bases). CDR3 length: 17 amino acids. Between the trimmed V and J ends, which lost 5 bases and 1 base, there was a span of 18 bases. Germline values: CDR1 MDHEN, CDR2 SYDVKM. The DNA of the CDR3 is TGTGCCAGCAGTCAACTAGGGACTTGGCGGTCCTACAATGAGCAGTTCTTC. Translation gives CASSQLGTWRSYNEQFF.

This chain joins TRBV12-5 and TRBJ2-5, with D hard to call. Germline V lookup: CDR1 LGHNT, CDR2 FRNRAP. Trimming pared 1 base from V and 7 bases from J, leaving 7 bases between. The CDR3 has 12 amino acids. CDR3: CASGLAGRTQYF. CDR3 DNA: TGTGCTAGTGGTTTGGCCGGTCGGACCCAGTACTTC.